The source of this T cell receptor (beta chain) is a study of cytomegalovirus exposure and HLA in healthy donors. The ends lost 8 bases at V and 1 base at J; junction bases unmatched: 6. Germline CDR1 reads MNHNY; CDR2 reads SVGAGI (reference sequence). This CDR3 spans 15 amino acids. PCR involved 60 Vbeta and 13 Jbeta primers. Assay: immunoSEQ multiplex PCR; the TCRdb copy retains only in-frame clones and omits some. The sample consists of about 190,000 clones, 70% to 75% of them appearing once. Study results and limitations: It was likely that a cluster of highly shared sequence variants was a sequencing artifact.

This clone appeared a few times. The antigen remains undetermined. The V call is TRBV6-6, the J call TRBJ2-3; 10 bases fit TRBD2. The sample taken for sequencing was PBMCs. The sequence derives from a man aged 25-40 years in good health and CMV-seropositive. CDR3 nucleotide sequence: TGTGCCAGCGGGGGAGGGACTAGCGGCACAGATACGCAGTATTTT. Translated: CASGGGTSGTDTQYF.